These T cell receptor beta chains were read from a single sample in a study of cytomegalovirus exposure and HLA in healthy donors. Profiling relied on immunoSEQ multiplex PCR, and the TCRdb table lists in-frame clones only, not all of them. The sample has 90,000 to 120,000 clones, roughly 72% seen once. Sequences were obtained from PBMCs. Every receptor here comes from a man aged 30 to 45 in good health and CMV-seronegative. The CDR3 runs from the conserved cysteine through the conserved F or W. D genes are given only for firm matches. For some rows the clone size is stated as once, few or many, or as a class when expanded; others skip it.

cdr3_aa: CASSLDPANQETQYF
cdr3_nt: TGTGCCAGCAGCTTGGATCCTGCTAACCAAGAGACCCAGTACTTC
clone_size: few
j_call: TRBJ2-5
v_call: TRBV5-4
d_call: -

cdr3_aa: CASSERFSGVSTDTQYF
cdr3_nt: TGTGCCAGCAGTGAACGTTTTAGCGGGGTGAGCACAGATACGCAGTATTTT
clone_size: -
j_call: TRBJ2-3
v_call: TRBV6-1
d_call: TRBD2

cdr3_aa: CASSQDRASGLFF
cdr3_nt: TGTGCCAGCAGCCAGGACAGGGCCTCTGGACTGTTTTTT
clone_size: -
j_call: TRBJ1-4
v_call: TRBV11-2
d_call: TRBD1

cdr3_aa: CASSRGRNSPLHF
cdr3_nt: TGTGCCAGCAGCAGGGGGCGTAATTCACCCCTCCACTTT
clone_size: -
j_call: TRBJ1-6
v_call: TRBV28
d_call: TRBD1

cdr3_aa: CASSQAGVETQYF
cdr3_nt: TGTGCCAGCAGCCAAGCGGGGGTTGAGACCCAGTACTTC
clone_size: once
j_call: TRBJ2-5
v_call: TRBV6-1
d_call: TRBD2

cdr3_aa: CASSQFPGTGADTQYF
cdr3_nt: TGTGCCAGCAGCCAATTTCCCGGGACAGGTGCCGATACGCAGTATTTT
clone_size: -
j_call: TRBJ2-3
v_call: TRBV4-2
d_call: TRBD1

cdr3_aa: CASSTGVGSGETQYF
cdr3_nt: TGTGCCAGCAGCACCGGGGTCGGGAGCGGGGAGACCCAGTACTTC
clone_size: -
j_call: TRBJ2-5
v_call: TRBV5-8
d_call: -

cdr3_aa: CASGGRAREQYF
cdr3_nt: TGTGCCAGCGGGGGGAGGGCGCGGGAGCAGTACTTC
clone_size: -
j_call: TRBJ2-5
v_call: TRBV2
d_call: TRBD2

cdr3_aa: CASSENPSYSPDTQYF
cdr3_nt: TGTGCCAGCAGTGAAAACCCTAGTTATTCCCCAGATACGCAGTATTTT
clone_size: -
j_call: TRBJ2-3
v_call: TRBV2
d_call: -

cdr3_aa: CSVGTSGNTGELFF
cdr3_nt: TGCAGCGTTGGGACTAGCGGAAACACCGGGGAGCTGTTTTTT
clone_size: -
j_call: TRBJ2-2
v_call: TRBV29-1
d_call: TRBD2

cdr3_aa: CASITGLPNTGELFF
cdr3_nt: TGTGCCAGCATTACAGGCCTCCCGAACACCGGGGAGCTGTTTTTT
clone_size: -
j_call: TRBJ2-2
v_call: TRBV6-1
d_call: -

cdr3_aa: CSVITSGGSYEQYF
cdr3_nt: TGCAGCGTTATTACTAGCGGGGGATCCTACGAGCAGTACTTC
clone_size: once
j_call: TRBJ2-7
v_call: TRBV29-1
d_call: TRBD2

cdr3_aa: CASSFVSGSWNEQFF
cdr3_nt: TGCGCCAGCAGCTTCGTCAGCGGGAGTTGGAATGAGCAGTTCTTC
clone_size: -
j_call: TRBJ2-1
v_call: TRBV5-1
d_call: TRBD2

cdr3_aa: CASSLGDRGRVDTQYF
cdr3_nt: TGTGCCAGCAGCTTGGGGGACAGGGGGCGGGTAGATACGCAGTATTTT
clone_size: -
j_call: TRBJ2-3
v_call: TRBV7-6
d_call: TRBD1

cdr3_aa: CASSYDRGMMNTEAFF
cdr3_nt: TGTGCCAGCAGCTACGACAGGGGAATGATGAACACTGAAGCTTTCTTT
clone_size: few
j_call: TRBJ1-1
v_call: TRBV5-4
d_call: TRBD1

cdr3_aa: CASTGAGTIGELFF
cdr3_nt: TGCGCCAGCACCGGAGCGGGTACAATCGGGGAGCTGTTTTTT
clone_size: -
j_call: TRBJ2-2
v_call: TRBV5-1
d_call: -

cdr3_aa: CASSSILTSGGYEQYF
cdr3_nt: TGTGCCAGCAGCTCCATCCTGACTAGCGGGGGGTACGAGCAGTACTTC
clone_size: -
j_call: TRBJ2-7
v_call: TRBV7-9
d_call: TRBD2

cdr3_aa: CASSLDWGRGMNTEAFF
cdr3_nt: TGTGCCAGCAGTTTGGATTGGGGGCGGGGGATGAACACTGAAGCTTTCTTT
clone_size: -
j_call: TRBJ1-1
v_call: TRBV28
d_call: -

cdr3_aa: CASSQERGQEAFF
cdr3_nt: TGCGCCAGCAGCCAAGAAAGAGGACAGGAAGCTTTCTTT
clone_size: -
j_call: TRBJ1-1
v_call: TRBV4-1
d_call: -

cdr3_aa: CASNYPGTEAFF
cdr3_nt: TGTGCCAGTAATTACCCGGGCACTGAAGCTTTCTTT
clone_size: -
j_call: TRBJ1-1
v_call: TRBV19
d_call: -

cdr3_aa: CASSEGTGREQYF
cdr3_nt: TGTGCCAGCAGCGAGGGGACAGGGCGCGAGCAGTACTTC
clone_size: -
j_call: TRBJ2-7
v_call: TRBV9
d_call: TRBD1

cdr3_aa: CASSTSGTSYEQYF
cdr3_nt: TGTGCCAGTAGTACGTCCGGGACTAGTTACGAGCAGTACTTC
clone_size: -
j_call: TRBJ2-7
v_call: TRBV19
d_call: TRBD2

cdr3_aa: CASSHQGRNTEAFF
cdr3_nt: TGTGCCAGCAGCCACCAGGGGCGGAACACTGAAGCTTTCTTT
clone_size: once
j_call: TRBJ1-1
v_call: TRBV9
d_call: -

cdr3_aa: CASSPTGGSTDTQYF
cdr3_nt: TGTGCCAGCAGCCCGACGGGGGGTAGCACAGATACGCAGTATTTT
clone_size: few
j_call: TRBJ2-3
v_call: TRBV7-3
d_call: TRBD2

cdr3_aa: CASSPGTGGPYEQYF
cdr3_nt: TGTGCCAGCAGTCCCGGGACAGGGGGCCCCTACGAGCAGTACTTC
clone_size: -
j_call: TRBJ2-7
v_call: TRBV28
d_call: TRBD1

cdr3_aa: CASTIPRDRGRGEQFF
cdr3_nt: TGTGCCAGCACCATCCCCAGGGACAGGGGGCGTGGTGAGCAGTTCTTC
clone_size: -
j_call: TRBJ2-1
v_call: TRBV28
d_call: TRBD1

cdr3_aa: CAAQGFSTEAFF
cdr3_nt: TGTGCCGCCCAGGGCTTCAGCACTGAAGCTTTCTTT
clone_size: -
j_call: TRBJ1-1
v_call: TRBV6-5
d_call: -

cdr3_aa: CASSLTSGHTDTQYF
cdr3_nt: TGTGCCAGCAGTCTTACTAGCGGCCACACAGATACGCAGTATTTT
clone_size: -
j_call: TRBJ2-3
v_call: TRBV5-6
d_call: TRBD2

cdr3_aa: CASSLRQGSTEAFF
cdr3_nt: TGTGCCAGCAGCTTGCGTCAGGGTAGCACTGAAGCTTTCTTT
clone_size: once
j_call: TRBJ1-1
v_call: TRBV5-6
d_call: -

cdr3_aa: CASSQDSNEGREQYF
cdr3_nt: TGCGCCAGCAGCCAAGATTCAAATGAGGGGAGGGAGCAGTACTTC
clone_size: -
j_call: TRBJ2-7
v_call: TRBV4-1
d_call: -

cdr3_aa: CAWSVGVKETQYF
cdr3_nt: TGTGCCTGGAGTGTAGGGGTTAAAGAGACCCAGTACTTC
clone_size: -
j_call: TRBJ2-5
v_call: TRBV30
d_call: -

cdr3_aa: CASIPRGQGARRAFF
cdr3_nt: TGTGCCAGCATCCCCCGCGGTCAGGGGGCGCGCAGGGCTTTCTTT
clone_size: -
j_call: TRBJ1-1
v_call: TRBV28
d_call: TRBD1

cdr3_aa: CASRIGETNTEAFF
cdr3_nt: TGTGCCAGCAGGATAGGGGAAACGAACACTGAAGCTTTCTTT
clone_size: -
j_call: TRBJ1-1
v_call: TRBV2
d_call: -

cdr3_aa: CASSLPGRGYGYTF
cdr3_nt: TGTGCCAGCAGCCTACCTGGCAGGGGCTATGGCTACACCTTC
clone_size: -
j_call: TRBJ1-2
v_call: TRBV9
d_call: -

cdr3_aa: CAISAGQGNYGYTF
cdr3_nt: TGTGCCATCAGCGCGGGACAGGGAAACTATGGCTACACCTTC
clone_size: -
j_call: TRBJ1-2
v_call: TRBV10-3
d_call: TRBD1

cdr3_aa: CASSPPGTAANYGYTF
cdr3_nt: TGTGCCAGCAGCCCCCCCGGGACAGCAGCCAACTATGGCTACACCTTC
clone_size: medium-sized
j_call: TRBJ1-2
v_call: TRBV5-4
d_call: TRBD1

cdr3_aa: CAGSVAGNNQPQHF
cdr3_nt: TGTGCCGGCAGCGTAGCAGGGAACAATCAGCCCCAGCATTTT
clone_size: -
j_call: TRBJ1-5
v_call: TRBV9
d_call: -

cdr3_aa: CASSMGSSGGNEQFF
cdr3_nt: TGTGCCAGTAGTATGGGGTCTAGCGGGGGCAATGAGCAGTTCTTC
clone_size: large
j_call: TRBJ2-1
v_call: TRBV19
d_call: TRBD2

cdr3_aa: CSVSSGGTEAFF
cdr3_nt: TGCAGCGTTAGTTCGGGGGGCACTGAAGCTTTCTTT
clone_size: -
j_call: TRBJ1-1
v_call: TRBV29-1
d_call: -

cdr3_aa: CASSFGLSPNEQFF
cdr3_nt: TGTGCCAGCAGCTTCGGACTATCGCCCAATGAGCAGTTCTTC
clone_size: few
j_call: TRBJ2-1
v_call: TRBV7-2
d_call: -

cdr3_aa: CASSPGPPSNEQFF
cdr3_nt: TGTGCCAGCAGCCCTGGCCCTCCTTCCAATGAGCAGTTCTTC
clone_size: -
j_call: TRBJ2-1
v_call: TRBV7-9
d_call: -

cdr3_aa: CASTESGSEQYF
cdr3_nt: TGCGCCAGCACTGAATCGGGTTCTGAGCAGTACTTC
clone_size: -
j_call: TRBJ2-5
v_call: TRBV5-1
d_call: -

cdr3_aa: CASTRVGGTQYF
cdr3_nt: TGTGCCAGCACCCGGGTGGGAGGGACCCAGTACTTC
clone_size: -
j_call: TRBJ2-5
v_call: TRBV28
d_call: -

cdr3_aa: CASSTTTTPSNEQFF
cdr3_nt: TGCGCCAGCAGTACGACAACCACCCCTTCCAATGAGCAGTTCTTC
clone_size: -
j_call: TRBJ2-1
v_call: TRBV4-1
d_call: -

cdr3_aa: CASSEYMGNGGNDEQYF
cdr3_nt: TGTGCCAGCAGTGAATATATGGGGAACGGGGGGAATGACGAGCAGTACTTC
clone_size: -
j_call: TRBJ2-7
v_call: TRBV25-1
d_call: TRBD2

cdr3_aa: CASSFGATHSYEQYF
cdr3_nt: TGTGCCAGCAGCTTTGGAGCGACCCACTCCTACGAGCAGTACTTC
clone_size: -
j_call: TRBJ2-7
v_call: TRBV5-4
d_call: -

cdr3_aa: CASSYSQYEQYF
cdr3_nt: TGTGCCAGCAGTTACAGCCAATACGAGCAGTACTTC
clone_size: few
j_call: TRBJ2-7
v_call: TRBV6-6
d_call: -